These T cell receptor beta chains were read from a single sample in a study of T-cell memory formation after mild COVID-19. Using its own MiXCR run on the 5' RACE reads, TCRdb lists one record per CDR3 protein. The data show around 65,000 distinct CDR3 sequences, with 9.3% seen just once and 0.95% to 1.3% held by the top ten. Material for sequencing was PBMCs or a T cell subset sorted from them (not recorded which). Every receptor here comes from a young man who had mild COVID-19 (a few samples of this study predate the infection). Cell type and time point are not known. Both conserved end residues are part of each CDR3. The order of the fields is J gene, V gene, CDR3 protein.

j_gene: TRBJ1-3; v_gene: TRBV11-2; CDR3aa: CASSAQGAASGNTIYF
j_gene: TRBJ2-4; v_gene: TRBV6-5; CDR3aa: CASSYSLAVAKNIQYF
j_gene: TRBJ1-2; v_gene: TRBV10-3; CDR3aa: CAIQGTSSAGYTF
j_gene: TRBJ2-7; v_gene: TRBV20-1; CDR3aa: CSARSGLAEYEQYF
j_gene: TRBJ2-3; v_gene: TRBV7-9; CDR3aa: CASRLDSRTDTQYF
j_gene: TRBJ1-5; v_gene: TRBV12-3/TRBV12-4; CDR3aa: CASRRGQGVYSNQPQHF
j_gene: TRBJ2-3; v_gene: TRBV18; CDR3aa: CASSPGLAGVTDTQYF
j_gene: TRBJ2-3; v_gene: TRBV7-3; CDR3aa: CASSSGLVPDTQYF
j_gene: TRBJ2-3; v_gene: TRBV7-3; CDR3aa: CASSSRRRGTDTQYF
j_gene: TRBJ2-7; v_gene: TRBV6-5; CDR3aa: CASSYSGVLGIYEQYF
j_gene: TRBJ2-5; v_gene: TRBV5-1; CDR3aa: CASSPRQGAGETQYF
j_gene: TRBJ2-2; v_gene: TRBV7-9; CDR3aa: CASSFLAGANTGELFF
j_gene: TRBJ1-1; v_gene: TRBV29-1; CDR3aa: CSVGVRAEAFF
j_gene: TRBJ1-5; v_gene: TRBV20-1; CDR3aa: CSGSQGAQPQHF